Listed here are 17 T cell receptor beta chains from one sample, sequenced in a study of cytomegalovirus exposure and HLA in healthy donors. With 60 Vbeta and 13 Jbeta primers, the PCR was carried out. The data were produced by immunoSEQ multiplex PCR, yet TCRdb's version contains in-frame clones alone and is incomplete. The sample records about 90,000 clones, less than 80% being singletons. The specimen sequenced was PBMCs. Receptors originate from a woman between 45 and 65 years old in good health and CMV-seropositive.

This clone appeared a few times. The CDR3, as DNA: TGTGCCAGCAGCAACAGGGGTGGGGACACTGAAGCTTTCTTT. The encoded protein is CASSNRGGDTEAFF. The V gene is TRBV7-9, the J gene TRBJ1-1; TRBD1 matches at 7 bases. CDR3 length equals 14 residues. Trimming took 5 bases from V and 3 from J; bases not matched to a gene: 6. Germline assignment: CDR1 SEHNR and CDR2 FQNEAQ (reference sequence).

The rearrangement links TRBV10-3 to TRBJ1-5; 8 nucleotides align to TRBD1. CDR3 size: 14 residues. With V trimmed by 5 bases and J by 5 bases, 5 bases remained unmatched. Germline CDR1 ENHRY, CDR2 SYGVKD. The CDR3 DNA follows: TGTGCCATCAGTCCCGGACAGGGACATCAGCCCCAGCATTTT. Protein sequence: CAISPGQGHQPQHF.

The genes are TRBV7-2 and TRBJ2-5, with D possibly TRBD2 on 6 matching bases. This CDR3 is built from 15 residues. Germline CDR1 is SGHTA and CDR2 is FQGNSA. The V gene lost 5 bases and the J gene lost 2 bases, with 15 bases spanning the gap. The CDR3 sequence: CASSPPAGSQETQYF. CDR3 coding DNA: TGTGCCAGCAGCCCGCCCGCGGGGTCACAAGAGACCCAGTACTTC.

This chain connects TRBV7-2 to TRBJ2-3, with 13 nucleotides matching TRBD2. Germline lookup yields CDR1 SGHTA and CDR2 FQGNSA. The length of the CDR3 is 17 residues. The V gene end was trimmed by 5 bases and the J gene end by 4 bases; junction bases not matched to a gene: 9. As DNA, the CDR3 is TGTGCCAGCAGCCTCACTAGCGGGGGGGCCGGATCAGATACGCAGTATTTT. Amino acid sequence: CASSLTSGGAGSDTQYF.

This sequence joins TRBV6-5 and TRBJ1-1; D gene ambiguous. Germline CDR1 is MNHEY and CDR2 is SVGAGI. V lost 7 bases to trimming and J lost 4 bases, with 13 bases between them. The CDR3 spans 13 residues. The CDR3 sequence: CASTAHRGTEAFF. The CDR3 nucleotides read TGTGCCAGCACCGCCCATCGGGGCACTGAAGCTTTCTTT.

The rearrangement joins TRBV7-9 to TRBJ2-3; 10 bases match TRBD2. In germline, CDR1 is SEHNR, CDR2 FQNEAQ (reference sequence). With 1 base clipped from V and 2 bases from J, the junction kept 3 bases outside the gene matches. The CDR3 totals 16 residues. The CDR3 reads CASSLELAGITDTQYF. The CDR3 DNA is TGTGCCAGCAGCTTAGAACTAGCGGGGATCACAGATACGCAGTATTTT.

The chain is built from TRBV4-3 and TRBJ2-5, with a weak D call TRBD2 (5 bases). Trimming removed 1 base at V and 5 bases at J, with 11 bases between. Germline V lookup: CDR1 LGHNA, CDR2 YSLEER. The length of the CDR3 is 14 residues. CDR3 sequence reads: CASSQAATGETQYF. DNA of the CDR3: TGCGCCAGCAGCCAAGCGGCCACGGGGGAGACCCAGTACTTC.

The rearrangement uses TRBV7-8 and TRBJ2-1; no reliable D call. Trimming stripped 3 bases from V and 4 bases from J, with 16 bases between. CDR1 SGHVS and CDR2 FQNEAQ come from the germline V gene. CDR3 size: 16 residues. CDR3 amino acids: CASSFPSLAPYNEQFF. CDR3 nucleotide sequence: TGTGCCAGCAGCTTCCCCAGTTTAGCCCCATACAATGAGCAGTTCTTC.

The chain is built from TRBV4-1 and TRBJ2-7, with 10 bases lining up with TRBD1. V shed 1 base, J shed 10 bases, and the junction held 7 bases outside the gene matches. The CDR3 is 14 residues long. Germline CDR1 reads MGHRA; CDR2 reads YSYEKL. In DNA form, the CDR3 reads TGCGCCAGCAGCCAAGCCGAGACAGGGGGCAATCAGTACTTC. Protein product: CASSQAETGGNQYF.

The chain's CDR3 is CASSPLAGVGETQYF. As DNA, the CDR3 is TGTGCCAGCAGTCCCCTAGCAGGGGTAGGAGAGACCCAGTACTTC. The rearrangement uses TRBV28 and TRBJ2-5, with D maybe TRBD1 (6 bases). V lost 5 bases and J lost 4, with 17 bases in between. The CDR3 sequence is 15 residues long. The germline V gene encodes CDR1 MDHEN and CDR2 SYDVKM.

The chain couples TRBV5-4 to TRBJ1-4; tentatively, D is TRBD1 (6 bases). CDR1 and CDR2 from the germline V gene are SGHNT and YYREEE (reference sequence). Trimming removed 4 bases at V and 8 bases at J, with 18 bases between. CDR3 length: 15 amino acids. The CDR3 region is CASSLSGGEGEKLFF. The CDR3 region has the DNA TGTGCCAGCAGCCTTTCTGGGGGCGAGGGAGAAAAACTGTTTTTT.

CDR3 sequence (DNA): TGTGCCAGCAGTTACTGGACTAGCGATGGGGGACCGGAGACCCAGTACTTC. It codes for CASSYWTSDGGPETQYF. The rearrangement joins TRBV6-7 to TRBJ2-5; 9 bases line up with TRBD2. TRBV6-7 is assigned to the ORF class and has an uncertain function. V lost 1 base and J lost 5; bases outside the gene matches: 11. The length of the CDR3 is 17 residues.

V is TRBV5-8 and J is TRBJ2-3; D is possibly TRBD2 (5 bases). The CDR3 is 16 residues long. In germline, CDR1 is SGHTS, CDR2 YDEGEE. The V and J ends lost 4 bases and 2 bases respectively, with 17 bases between them. CDR3 protein: CASSPRTGLYTDTQYF. The CDR3 coding sequence is TGTGCCAGCAGCCCTAGGACTGGACTGTACACAGATACGCAGTATTTT.

This rearrangement joins TRBV7-3 to TRBJ2-5; D remains ambiguous. CDR3 length equals 13 residues. V was pared by 2 bases and J by 2 bases, with 6 bases between. From germline, CDR1 is SGHTA and CDR2 FQGTGA. The CDR3 DNA reads TGTGCCAGCAGCTTAGGAGCGCAAGAGACCCAGTACTTC. This translates into CASSLGAQETQYF. The full variable domain, its missing parts supplied by reference TRBV7-3 and TRBJ2-5, is GAGVSQTPSNKVTEKGKYVELRCDPISGHTALYWYRQSLGQGPEFLIYFQGTGAADDSGLPNDRFFAVRPEGSVSTLKIQRTERGDSAVYLCASSLGAQETQYFGPGTRLLVL.

The table lists this clone with a few counts. V is TRBV5-1 and J is TRBJ1-1; TRBD1 might be the D (5 bases). CDR1 and CDR2 (germline): SGHRS, YFSETQ. The CDR3 is 13 amino acids. Trimming took off 6 bases at V and 4 bases at J, with 13 bases between the two ends. CDR3 in amino acids: CASTGGGSTEAFF. DNA of the CDR3: TGCGCCAGCACCGGGGGAGGGAGCACTGAAGCTTTCTTT.

CDR3 region: CASSPQGTDTQYF. The CDR3 nucleotides read TGTGCCAGTAGCCCACAGGGCACAGATACGCAGTATTTT. The J gene is TRBJ2-3, the V gene TRBV19; TRBD1 might be the D (5 bases). This CDR3 contains 13 residues. Germline V CDR1 and CDR2: LNHDA, SQIVND (reference sequence). V was trimmed by 6 bases and J by 1 base, leaving 8 bases between them.

The J gene is TRBJ1-1, the V gene TRBV6-5; the D gene is possibly TRBD1 (6 bases). Trimming left V 1 base short and J 6 bases short, with 12 bases between. CDR1 and CDR2 from the germline V gene are MNHEY and SVGAGI. The CDR3 is 14 amino acids. The CDR3 loop reads CASSYFGGNAEAFF. CDR3 nucleotides: TGTGCCAGCAGTTACTTTGGGGGCAATGCTGAAGCTTTCTTT.